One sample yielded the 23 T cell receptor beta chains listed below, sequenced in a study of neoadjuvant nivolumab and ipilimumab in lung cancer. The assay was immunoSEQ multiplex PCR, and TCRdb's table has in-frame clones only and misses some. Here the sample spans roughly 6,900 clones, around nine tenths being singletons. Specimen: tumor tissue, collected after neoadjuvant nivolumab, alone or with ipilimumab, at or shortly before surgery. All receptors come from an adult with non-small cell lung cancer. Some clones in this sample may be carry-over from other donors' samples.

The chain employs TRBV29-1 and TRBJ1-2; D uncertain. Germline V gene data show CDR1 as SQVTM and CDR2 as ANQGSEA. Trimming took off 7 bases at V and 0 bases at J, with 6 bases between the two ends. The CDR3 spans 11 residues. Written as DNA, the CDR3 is TGCAGCGCCGGATCTAACTATGGCTACACCTTC. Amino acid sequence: CSAGSNYGYTF.

The CDR3 DNA is TGTGCCAGCAGTGGAAGGGGGAAGGGCTACGAGCAGTACTTC. This codes for CASSGRGKGYEQYF. The J gene is TRBJ2-7, the V gene TRBV6-1, with D possibly matching TRBD1 (6 bases). Deletions cut 4 bases from V and 3 bases from J, with 13 bases between. The CDR3 totals 14 residues. Germline loops: CDR1 MNHNS, CDR2 SASEGT.

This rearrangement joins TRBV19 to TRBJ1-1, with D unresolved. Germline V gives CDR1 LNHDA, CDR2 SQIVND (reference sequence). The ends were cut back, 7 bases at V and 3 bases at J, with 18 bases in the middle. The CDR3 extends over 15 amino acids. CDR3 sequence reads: CASTRSPKGDTEAFF. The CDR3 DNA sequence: TGTGCCAGTACCCGATCCCCCAAGGGAGACACTGAAGCTTTCTTT.

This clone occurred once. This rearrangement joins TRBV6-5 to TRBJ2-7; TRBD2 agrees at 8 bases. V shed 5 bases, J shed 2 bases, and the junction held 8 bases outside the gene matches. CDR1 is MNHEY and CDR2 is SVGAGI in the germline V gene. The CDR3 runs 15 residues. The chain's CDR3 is CASSRVAGSTYEQYF. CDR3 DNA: TGTGCCAGCAGTAGAGTAGCGGGGTCAACCTACGAGCAGTACTTC.

The CDR3 nucleotides are TGTGCCATTCAGAACACCGGGGAGCTGTTTTTT. This translates into CAIQNTGELFF. The rearrangement uses TRBV7-9 and TRBJ2-2; D is undetermined. Germline V gene data show CDR1 as SEHNR and CDR2 as FQNEAQ (reference sequence). V was shortened by 10 bases and J by 1 base, with 4 bases between the two germline ends. This CDR3 spans 11 amino acids.

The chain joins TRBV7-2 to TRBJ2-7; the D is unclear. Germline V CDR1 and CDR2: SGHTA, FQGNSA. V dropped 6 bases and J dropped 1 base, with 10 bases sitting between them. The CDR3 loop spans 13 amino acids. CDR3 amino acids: CASRFLQSYEQYF. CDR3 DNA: TGTGCCAGCAGATTTTTACAGTCCTACGAGCAGTACTTC.

The CDR3 sequence: CASTYGYYQETQYF. Written as DNA, the CDR3 is TGTGCCAGCACGTATGGGTATTACCAAGAGACCCAGTACTTC. The chain uses TRBV25-1 and TRBJ2-5, with D uncertain. This CDR3 has 14 amino acids. Looked up from germline, CDR1 is MGHDK and CDR2 is SYGVNS. The germline V and J ends were trimmed by 7 bases and 0 bases, with 12 bases remaining between them.

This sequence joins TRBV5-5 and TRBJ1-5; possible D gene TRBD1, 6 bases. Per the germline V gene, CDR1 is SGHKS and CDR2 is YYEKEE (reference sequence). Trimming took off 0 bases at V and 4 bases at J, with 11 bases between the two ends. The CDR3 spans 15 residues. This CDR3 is CASSLADSSNQPQHF. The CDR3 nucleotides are TGTGCCAGCAGCTTGGCGGACAGTTCTAATCAGCCCCAGCATTTT.

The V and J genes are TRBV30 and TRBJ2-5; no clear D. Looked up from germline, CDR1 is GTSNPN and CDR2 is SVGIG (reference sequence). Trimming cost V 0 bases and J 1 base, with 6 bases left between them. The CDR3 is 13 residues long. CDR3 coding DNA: TGTGCCTGGAGTGTACGCAGCCAAGAGACCCAGTACTTC. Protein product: CAWSVRSQETQYF.

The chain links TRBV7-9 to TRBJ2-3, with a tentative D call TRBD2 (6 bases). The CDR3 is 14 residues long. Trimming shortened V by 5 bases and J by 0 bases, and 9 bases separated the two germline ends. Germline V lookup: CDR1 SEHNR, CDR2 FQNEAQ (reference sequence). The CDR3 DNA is TGTGCCAGCAGCCCTAGCGTTAGCACAGATACGCAGTATTTT. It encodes CASSPSVSTDTQYF.

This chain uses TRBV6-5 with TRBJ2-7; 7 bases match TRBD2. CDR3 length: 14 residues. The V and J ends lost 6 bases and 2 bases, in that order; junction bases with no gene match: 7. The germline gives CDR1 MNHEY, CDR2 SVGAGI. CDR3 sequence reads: CASRISSGPYEQYF. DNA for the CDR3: TGTGCCAGCAGAATATCTAGCGGCCCCTACGAGCAGTACTTC.

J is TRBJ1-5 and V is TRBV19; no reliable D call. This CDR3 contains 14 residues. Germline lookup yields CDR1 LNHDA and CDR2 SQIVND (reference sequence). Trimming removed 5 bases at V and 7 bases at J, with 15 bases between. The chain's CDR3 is CASSGRPRGQPQHF. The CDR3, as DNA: TGTGCCAGTAGTGGGAGGCCTCGGGGACAGCCCCAGCATTTT.

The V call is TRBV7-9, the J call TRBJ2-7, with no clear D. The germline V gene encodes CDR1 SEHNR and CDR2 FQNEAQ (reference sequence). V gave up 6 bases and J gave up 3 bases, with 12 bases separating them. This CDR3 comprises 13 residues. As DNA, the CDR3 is TGTGCCAGCAGGGGCCAAGGAATCTACGAGCAGTACTTC. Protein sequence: CASRGQGIYEQYF.

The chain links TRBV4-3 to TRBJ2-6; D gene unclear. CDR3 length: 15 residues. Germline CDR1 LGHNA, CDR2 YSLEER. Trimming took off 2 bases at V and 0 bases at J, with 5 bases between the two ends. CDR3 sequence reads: CASSQWSSGANVLTF. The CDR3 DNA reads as TGCGCCAGCAGCCAATGGAGCTCTGGGGCCAACGTCCTGACTTTC.

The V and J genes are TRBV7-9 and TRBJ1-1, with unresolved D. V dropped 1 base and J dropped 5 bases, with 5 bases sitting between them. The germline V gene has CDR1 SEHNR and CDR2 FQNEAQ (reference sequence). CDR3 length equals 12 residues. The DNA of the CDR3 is TGTGCCAGCAGCTTAGTAGTTACTGAAGCTTTCTTT. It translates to CASSLVVTEAFF.

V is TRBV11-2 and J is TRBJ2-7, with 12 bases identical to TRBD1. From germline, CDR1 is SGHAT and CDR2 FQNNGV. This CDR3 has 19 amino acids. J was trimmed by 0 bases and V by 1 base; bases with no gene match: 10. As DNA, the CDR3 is TGTGCCAGCAGCTTAGGAAAGGGACAGGGGGCGAAACCCTCCTACGAGCAGTACTTC. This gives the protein CASSLGKGQGAKPSYEQYF.

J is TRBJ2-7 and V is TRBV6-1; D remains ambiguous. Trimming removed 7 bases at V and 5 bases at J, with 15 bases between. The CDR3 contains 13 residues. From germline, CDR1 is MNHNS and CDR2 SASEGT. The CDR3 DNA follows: TGTGCCAGCAATCCCGCCAGGAGCAACGAGCAGTACTTC. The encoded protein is CASNPARSNEQYF.

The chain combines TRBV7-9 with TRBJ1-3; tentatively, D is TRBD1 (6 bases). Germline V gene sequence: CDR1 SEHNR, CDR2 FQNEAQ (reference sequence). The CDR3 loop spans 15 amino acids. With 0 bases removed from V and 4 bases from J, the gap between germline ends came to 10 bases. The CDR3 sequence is CASSLAGGAGNTIYF. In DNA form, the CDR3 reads TGTGCCAGCAGCTTAGCGGGGGGCGCAGGAAACACCATATATTTT. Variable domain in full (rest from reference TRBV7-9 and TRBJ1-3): DTGVSQNPRHKITKRGQNVTFRCDPISEHNRLYWYRQTLGQGPEFLTYFQNEAQLEKSRLLSDRFSAERPKGSFSTLEIQRTEQGDSAMYLCASSLAGGAGNTIYFGEGSWLTVV.

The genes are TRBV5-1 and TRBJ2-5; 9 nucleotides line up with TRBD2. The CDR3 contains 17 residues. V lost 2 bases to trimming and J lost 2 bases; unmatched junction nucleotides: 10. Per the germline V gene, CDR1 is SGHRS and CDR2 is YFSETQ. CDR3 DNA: TGCGCCAGCAGCTTCAGGAGCGGGAGGTCTCAGCAAGAGACCCAGTACTTC. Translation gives CASSFRSGRSQQETQYF.

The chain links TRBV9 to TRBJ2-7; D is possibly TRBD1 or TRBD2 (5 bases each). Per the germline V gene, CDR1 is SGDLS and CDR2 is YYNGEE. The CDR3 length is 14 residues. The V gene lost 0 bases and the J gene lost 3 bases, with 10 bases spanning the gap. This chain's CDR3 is CASSVGGAFYEQYF. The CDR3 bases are TGTGCCAGCAGCGTAGGAGGGGCATTCTACGAGCAGTACTTC.

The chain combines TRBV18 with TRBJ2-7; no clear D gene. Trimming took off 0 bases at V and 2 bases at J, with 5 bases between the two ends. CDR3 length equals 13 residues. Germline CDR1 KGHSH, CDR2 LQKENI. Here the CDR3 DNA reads TGTGCCAGCTCACCACCAACGGCCTACGAGCAGTACTTC. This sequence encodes CASSPPTAYEQYF.

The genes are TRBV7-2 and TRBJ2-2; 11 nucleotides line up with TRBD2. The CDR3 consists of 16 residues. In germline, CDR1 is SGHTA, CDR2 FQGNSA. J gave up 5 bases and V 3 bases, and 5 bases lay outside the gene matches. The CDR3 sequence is CASSFFSSGRTGELFF. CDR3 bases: TGTGCCAGCAGCTTCTTTTCTAGCGGGAGGACCGGGGAGCTGTTTTTT.

CDR3 loop: CASSPAGEDQPQHF. DNA of the CDR3: TGTGCCAGCAGCCCCGCCGGAGAAGATCAGCCCCAGCATTTT. This sequence joins TRBV5-6 and TRBJ1-5; D is uncertain. V was trimmed by 4 bases and J by 5 bases, leaving 13 bases between them. The CDR3 loop spans 14 amino acids. Germline V lookup: CDR1 SGHDT, CDR2 YYEEEE. Using reference TRBV5-6 and TRBJ1-5 for the parts outside the CDR3, the full variable domain is DAGVTQSPTHLIKTRGQQVTLRCSPKSGHDTVSWYQQALGQGPQFIFQYYEEEERQRGNFPDRFSGHQFPNYSSELNVNALLLGDSALYLCASSPAGEDQPQHFGDGTRLSIL.